This T cell receptor (beta chain) was recovered during a study of shared clonotypes between healthy human individuals. Study background: For every donor, three CD4 naive, three CD4 memory, two CD8 naive and one CD8 memory plates were used. Study results and caveats: Naive subsets generally exceeded memory subsets in estimated richness. Against clonotypes common to all four donors, non-shared ones had lower generation probabilities. Inspection by rarefaction showed sorted-subset sequencing to be incomplete despite large depth.

Germline assignment: CDR1 KGHSH and CDR2 LQKENI. V gave up 5 bases and J gave up 5 bases, with 18 bases separating them. The CDR3 covers 15 residues. Data came from immunoSEQ multiplex PCR; TCRdb stores just in-frame clones and leaves some out. The sample records about 2.5 million clones, about 90% being singletons. This clone was seen just once. Its antigen is unidentified. V usage is TRBV18 and J usage is TRBJ1-1, with D possibly TRBD1 on 6 matching bases. The sequencing input was naive CD4+ T cells from PBMCs. Subset meaning: CD45RA+ positively selected. The receptor was isolated from a man in his late teens or twenties in good health. Some clones in this sample may be carry-over from other donors' samples. The CDR3 DNA follows: TGTGCCAGCTCAGCCGACAGGCCCCGAGGGACTGAAGCTTTCTTT. Its protein is CASSADRPRGTEAFF.